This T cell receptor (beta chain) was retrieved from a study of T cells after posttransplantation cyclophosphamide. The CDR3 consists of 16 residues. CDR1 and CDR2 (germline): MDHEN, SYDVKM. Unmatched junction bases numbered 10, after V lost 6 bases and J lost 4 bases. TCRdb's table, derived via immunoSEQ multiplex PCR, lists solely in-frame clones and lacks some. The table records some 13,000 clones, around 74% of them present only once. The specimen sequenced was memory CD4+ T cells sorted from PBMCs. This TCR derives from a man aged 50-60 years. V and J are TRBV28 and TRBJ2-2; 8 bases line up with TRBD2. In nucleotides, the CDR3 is TGTGCCAGCAGCCATTCGGGGGGGAAAGGCACCGGGGAGCTGTTTTTT. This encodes CASSHSGGKGTGELFF.